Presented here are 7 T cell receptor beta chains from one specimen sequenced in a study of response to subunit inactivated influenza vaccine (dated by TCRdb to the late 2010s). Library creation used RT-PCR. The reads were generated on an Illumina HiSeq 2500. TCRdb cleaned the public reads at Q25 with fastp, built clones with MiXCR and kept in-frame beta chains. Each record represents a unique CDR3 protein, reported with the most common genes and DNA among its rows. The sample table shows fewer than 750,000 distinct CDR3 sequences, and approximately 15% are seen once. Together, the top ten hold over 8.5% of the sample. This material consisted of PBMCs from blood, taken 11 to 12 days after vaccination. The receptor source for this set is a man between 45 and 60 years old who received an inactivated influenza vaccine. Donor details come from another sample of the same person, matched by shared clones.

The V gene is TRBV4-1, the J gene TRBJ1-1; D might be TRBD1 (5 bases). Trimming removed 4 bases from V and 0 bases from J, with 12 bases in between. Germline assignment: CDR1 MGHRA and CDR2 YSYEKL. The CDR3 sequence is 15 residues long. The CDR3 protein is CASSRIGTVNTEAFF. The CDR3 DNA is TGCGCCAGCAGCCGAATCGGGACGGTGAACACTGAAGCTTTCTTT.

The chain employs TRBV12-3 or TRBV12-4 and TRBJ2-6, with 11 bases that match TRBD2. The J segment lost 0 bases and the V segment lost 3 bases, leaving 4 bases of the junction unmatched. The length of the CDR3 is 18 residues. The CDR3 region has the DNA TGTGCCAGCAGTTTGGGACTAGCGGTGAGCTCTGGGGCCAACGTCCTGACTTTC. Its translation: CASSLGLAVSSGANVLTF.

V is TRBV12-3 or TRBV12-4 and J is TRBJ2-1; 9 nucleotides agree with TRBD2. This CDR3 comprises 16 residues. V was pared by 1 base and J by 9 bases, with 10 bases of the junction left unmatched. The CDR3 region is CASSLDGTSWTIEQFF. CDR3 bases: TGTGCCAGCAGTTTAGACGGGACTAGCTGGACAATTGAGCAGTTCTTC.

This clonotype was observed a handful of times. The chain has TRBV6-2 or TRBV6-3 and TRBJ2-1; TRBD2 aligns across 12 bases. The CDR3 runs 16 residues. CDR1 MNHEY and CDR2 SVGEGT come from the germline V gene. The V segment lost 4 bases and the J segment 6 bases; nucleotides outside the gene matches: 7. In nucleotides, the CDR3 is TGTGCCAGCAGTTCACTAGCGGGAGGTTACCGCAATGAGCAGTTCTTC. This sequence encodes CASSSLAGGYRNEQFF.

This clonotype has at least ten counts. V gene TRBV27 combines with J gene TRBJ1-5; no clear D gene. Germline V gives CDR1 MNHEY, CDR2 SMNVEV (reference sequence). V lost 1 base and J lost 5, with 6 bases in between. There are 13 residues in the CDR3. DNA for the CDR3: TGTGCCAGCAGTTTATATAGAGATCAGCCCCAGCATTTT. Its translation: CASSLYRDQPQHF.

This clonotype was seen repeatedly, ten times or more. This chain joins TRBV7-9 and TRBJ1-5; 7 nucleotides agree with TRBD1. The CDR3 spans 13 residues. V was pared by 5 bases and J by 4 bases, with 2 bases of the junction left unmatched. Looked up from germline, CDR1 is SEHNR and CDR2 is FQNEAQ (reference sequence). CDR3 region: CASSRDRNQPQHF. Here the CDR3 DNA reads TGTGCCAGCAGCCGGGACAGAAATCAGCCCCAGCATTTT.

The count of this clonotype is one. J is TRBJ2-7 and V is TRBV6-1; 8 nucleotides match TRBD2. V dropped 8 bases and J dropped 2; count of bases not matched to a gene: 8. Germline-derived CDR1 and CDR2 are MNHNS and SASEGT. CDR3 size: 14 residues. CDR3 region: CASAPGGLPYEQYF. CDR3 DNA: TGTGCCAGCGCCCCGGGGGGGCTACCCTACGAGCAGTACTTC.